Each of the 16 T cell receptor beta chains below was sequenced from the same sample in a study of blood T cell repertoires in COVID-19. Profiled with immunoSEQ multiplex PCR; TCRdb holds only in-frame clones, not every one. Of around 130,000 clones in the sample, under 85% are singletons; the top ten hold about 20%. The specimen was PBMCs or T cells enriched from blood (not recorded which). The receptor source for this set is a young man who had recovered from COVID-19.

V and J are TRBV11-2 and TRBJ1-3; the D is unclear. Trimming shortened V by 3 bases and J by 2 bases, and 11 bases separated the two germline ends. Looked up from germline, CDR1 is SGHAT and CDR2 is FQNNGV. This CDR3 is built from 15 residues. CDR3 loop: CASSLFASPGNTIYF. The CDR3 nucleotides are TGTGCCAGCAGCTTGTTTGCCAGTCCTGGAAACACCATATATTTT.

This chain uses TRBV27 with TRBJ1-2, with 8 bases lining up with TRBD1. V was pared by 6 bases and J by 4 bases, with 10 bases of the junction left unmatched. The CDR3 is 15 residues long. Germline CDR1 reads MNHEY; CDR2 reads SMNVEV (reference sequence). The CDR3, as DNA: TGTGCCAGCAGCCCCGGCAGGGGGCTCGGCTATGGCTACACCTTC. Translated: CASSPGRGLGYGYTF.

This sequence joins TRBV4-2 and TRBJ1-1; TRBD1 aligns across 9 bases. After removal of 8 bases from V and 0 bases from J, the junction contained 7 bases not matched to a gene. Germline CDR1 and CDR2: LGHNA and YNFKEQ. The CDR3 runs to 15 residues. The CDR3 loop is CASVVGQGMNTEAFF. DNA of the CDR3: TGTGCCAGCGTGGTAGGACAGGGGATGAACACTGAAGCTTTCTTT.

The V gene is TRBV2, the J gene TRBJ1-2; the D is unclear. CDR3 length: 13 residues. Germline CDR1 and CDR2: SNHLY and FYNNEI. With 3 bases removed from V and 4 bases from J, the gap between germline ends came to 9 bases. The CDR3 nucleotides are TGTGCCAGCAGTGACGCGGTCTCCTATGGCTACACCTTC. Protein sequence: CASSDAVSYGYTF.

DNA of the CDR3: TGTGCCAGCAGCCCCGGACAGGGGGGCCTAGACGAGCAGTACTTC. This translates into CASSPGQGGLDEQYF. This chain joins TRBV5-4 and TRBJ2-7; TRBD1 aligns across 10 bases. This CDR3 is 15 amino acids long. The V and J ends lost 4 bases and 5 bases, in that order; junction bases with no gene match: 9. From germline, CDR1 is SGHNT and CDR2 YYREEE (reference sequence).

The chain couples TRBV29-1 to TRBJ2-1, with 10 bases matching TRBD2. The CDR3 is 17 residues long. V lost 3 bases to trimming and J lost 8 bases; unmatched junction nucleotides: 16. Germline V lookup: CDR1 SQVTM, CDR2 ANQGSEA. CDR3 nucleotides: TGCAGCGTTGACCCCGGGCTAGCGGGAGTCTGGAGCGATGAGCAGTTCTTC. Its protein is CSVDPGLAGVWSDEQFF.

V usage is TRBV7-9 and J usage is TRBJ1-1, with a possible D match to TRBD1 (5 bases). V was cut by 3 bases and J by 5 bases, with 16 bases left in between. The CDR3 covers 15 residues. Germline V CDR1 and CDR2: SEHNR, FQNEAQ (reference sequence). The CDR3 sequence: CASSFRWRGVTEAFF. DNA of the CDR3: TGTGCCAGCAGCTTTCGGTGGAGGGGTGTAACTGAAGCTTTCTTT.

The CDR3 region is CASSLQGENEQFF. The CDR3 nucleotides read TGTGCCAGCTCACTACAGGGGGAGAATGAGCAGTTCTTC. The chain employs TRBV18 and TRBJ2-1; TRBD1 matches at 8 bases. The V gene's germline CDR1 is KGHSH and CDR2 LQKENI. This CDR3 spans 13 amino acids. V trimming: 4 bases; J trimming: 7 bases; junction bases outside the gene matches: 3.

The sample holds a few counts of this clone. The CDR3 loop reads CASSAGVFYEQYF. Here the CDR3 DNA reads TGTGCCAGCAGCGCGGGTGTTTTCTACGAGCAGTACTTC. The chain joins TRBV12-3 or TRBV12-4 to TRBJ2-7; a weak D match, TRBD2 (5 bases). The CDR3 is 13 residues long. Deletions cut 6 bases from V and 3 bases from J, with 12 bases between.

The gene calls are TRBV27 and TRBJ1-6; D gene unclear. Germline CDR1 and CDR2: MNHEY and SMNVEV (reference sequence). V shed 6 bases and J shed 0 bases, with 18 bases lying between them. This CDR3 comprises 18 residues. This CDR3 reads CASRLGSSGYSYNSPLHF. CDR3 DNA sequence: TGTGCCAGCAGGCTAGGATCATCGGGTTACTCCTATAATTCACCCCTCCACTTT.

This chain connects TRBV5-1 to TRBJ2-1; D is perhaps TRBD2 (7 bases). The length of the CDR3 is 15 residues. The germline CDR1 and CDR2 sequences are SGHRS and YFSETQ. Trimming cost V 4 bases and J 5 bases, with 16 bases left between them. CDR3 in amino acids: CASSAADGGHNEQFF. The CDR3 DNA sequence: TGCGCCAGCAGCGCGGCCGACGGGGGGCACAATGAGCAGTTCTTC. Full variable domain (outside the CDR3, taken from reference TRBV5-1 and TRBJ2-1): KAGVTQTPRYLIKTRGQQVTLSCSPISGHRSVSWYQQTPGQGLQFLFEYFSETQRNKGNFPGRFSGRQFSNSRSEMNVSTLELGDSALYLCASSAADGGHNEQFFGPGTRLTVL.

The chain is built from TRBV3-1 (or the pseudogene TRBV3-2) and TRBJ2-3; D may be TRBD1 (6 bases). V lost 4 bases and J lost 0, with 14 bases in between. The CDR3 is made up of 16 amino acids. Germline CDR1 and CDR2: LGHDT and YNNKEL (reference sequence). The DNA of the CDR3 is TGTGCCAGCAGCCCCAGGGGACGGACGAGCACAGATACGCAGTATTTT. Encoded protein: CASSPRGRTSTDTQYF.

The rearrangement joins TRBV2 to TRBJ1-5; D perhaps matches TRBD1 (6 bases). Trimming stripped 3 bases from V and 13 bases from J, with 22 bases between. This CDR3 spans 15 amino acids. The germline V gene has CDR1 SNHLY and CDR2 FYNNEI. As DNA, the CDR3 is TGTGCCAGCAGTGATTTGGCACAGGGTCCCTGGAGGCAGCATTTT. As protein: CASSDLAQGPWRQHF.

CDR3 in DNA: TGTGCCTGGATAGCGGGAGGGCCTCCCGGGGAGCTGTTTTTT. Amino acid sequence: CAWIAGGPPGELFF. This chain links TRBV30 with TRBJ2-2; 11 bases fit TRBD2. The CDR3 runs 14 residues. V lost 4 bases to trimming and J lost 6 bases; unmatched junction nucleotides: 4. CDR1 GTSNPN and CDR2 SVGIG come from the germline V gene (reference sequence).

This chain connects TRBV11-2 to TRBJ2-7, with a tentative D call TRBD1 (6 bases). V was clipped by 3 bases and J by 4 bases, with 13 bases between them. The length of the CDR3 is 14 residues. The germline gives CDR1 SGHAT, CDR2 FQNNGV. CDR3: CASSFVTGDYEQYV. The CDR3 region has the DNA TGTGCCAGCAGCTTTGTGACAGGTGATTACGAGCAGTACGTC.

The genes are TRBV5-4 and TRBJ2-5; maybe TRBD2 (6 bases). Germline V gene sequence: CDR1 SGHNT, CDR2 YYREEE (reference sequence). CDR3 length: 12 residues. With 4 bases removed from V and 4 bases from J, the gap between germline ends came to 8 bases. Written as DNA, the CDR3 is TGTGCCAGCAGCGGGGGACTAGAGACCCAGTACTTC. Translating gives CASSGGLETQYF.